These 7 T cell receptor beta chains came from one sample sequenced in a study of blood T cell repertoires in COVID-19 (dated by TCRdb to the early 2020s). Libraries came from the immunoSEQ multiplex PCR assay. The immuneACCESS repertoire file appears here via TCRdb, limited to in-frame rearrangements. These files lack a portion of the clones; in checked studies, under half of the deficit traces to unresolved V genes, and the cause of the others is not known. A total of some 400,000 clones appear in this sample, around 87% of them only once. The top ten clones comprise over 9.5% of the sample. The sequenced material came from peripheral blood. The source is a woman in her thirties with COVID-19, enrolled during active disease.

The rearrangement links TRBV28 to TRBJ2-1; the match to TRBD1 covers 9 bases. The V and J ends lost 5 bases and 8 bases, in that order; junction bases with no gene match: 10. The germline gives CDR1 MDHEN, CDR2 SYDVKM. The CDR3 has 15 amino acids. Here the CDR3 reads CASSPGGQGTDEQFF. CDR3 nucleotide sequence: TGTGCCAGCAGTCCCGGGGGACAGGGTACGGATGAGCAGTTCTTC.

This clone has just a few counts. V and J are TRBV5-6 and TRBJ2-1; D not resolved. From germline, CDR1 is SGHDT and CDR2 YYEEEE. Trimming took 0 bases from V and 8 from J, leaving 3 bases between them. CDR3 length equals 11 residues. The CDR3 here is CASSLGHEQFF. The CDR3 nucleotides read TGTGCCAGCAGCTTGGGGCATGAGCAGTTCTTC.

The CDR3 sequence: CASSLWRSSDTQYF. Here the CDR3 DNA reads TGTGCCAGCAGTCTCTGGCGGAGCTCAGATACGCAGTATTTT. The V and J genes are TRBV28 and TRBJ2-3; D gene uncertain. Trimming removed 5 bases from V and 4 bases from J, with 13 bases in between. The CDR3 is made up of 14 amino acids. CDR1 is MDHEN and CDR2 is SYDVKM in the germline V gene.

CDR3 loop: CASRPTSGKQFF. The CDR3 DNA follows: TGTGCCAGCAGGCCGACTAGCGGAAAGCAGTTCTTC. J is TRBJ2-1 and V is TRBV2; 9 positions match TRBD2. Trimming at V came to 6 bases and at J to 11 bases, leaving 5 bases not matched to a gene. Germline loops: CDR1 SNHLY, CDR2 FYNNEI. CDR3 size: 12 residues.

V is TRBV28 and J is TRBJ2-2; 9 nucleotides line up with TRBD2. This CDR3 has 16 amino acids. The germline gives CDR1 MDHEN, CDR2 SYDVKM. After removal of 7 bases from V and 4 bases from J, the junction contained 10 bases not matched to a gene. The CDR3 reads CASTRQLAGPTGELFF. As DNA, the CDR3 is TGTGCCAGCACTCGGCAACTAGCGGGCCCCACCGGGGAGCTGTTTTTT. Based on the CDR3 plus reference TRBV28 and TRBJ2-2, the full variable domain is DVKVTQSSRYLVKRTGEKVFLECVQDMDHENMFWYRQDPGLGLRLIYFSYDVKMKEKGDIPEGYSVSREKKERFSLILESASTNQTSMYLCASTRQLAGPTGELFFGEGSRLTVL.

This clone showed up many times. The chain carries TRBV4-2 and TRBJ2-7; 7 bases are a match to TRBD1. Looked up from germline, CDR1 is LGHNA and CDR2 is YNFKEQ. The CDR3 sequence is 13 residues long. After removal of 5 bases from V and 3 bases from J, the junction contained 4 bases not matched to a gene. Written as DNA, the CDR3 is TGTGCCAGCAGCAGGGACAGACACTACGAGCAGTACTTC. Its translation: CASSRDRHYEQYF.

In its sample, this clone was seen once. The rearrangement links TRBV7-2 to TRBJ2-7; TRBD2 matches at 7 bases. The CDR3 loop spans 16 amino acids. In germline, CDR1 is SGHTA, CDR2 FQGNSA. V lost 0 bases, J lost 4 bases, and 9 bases stayed unmatched. The CDR3 sequence: CASSLAPAGVGYEQYF. In DNA, the CDR3 is TGTGCCAGCAGCTTAGCTCCGGCGGGAGTAGGGTACGAGCAGTACTTC.